The next 26 T cell receptor beta chains were all read from a single sample in a study of cytomegalovirus exposure and HLA in healthy donors. Assay: immunoSEQ multiplex PCR; the TCRdb copy retains only in-frame clones and omits some. The table lists some 170,000 clones, around 86% of them singletons, with less than 9.5% in the top ten. The sample comprised PBMCs. The receptors derive from a man under 40 in good health and CMV-seropositive.

The chain is built from TRBV15 and TRBJ2-5; D unresolved. Trimming shortened V by 0 bases and J by 5 bases, and 13 bases separated the two germline ends. The CDR3 totals 15 residues. The germline CDR1 and CDR2 sequences are LNHNV and YYDKDF (reference sequence). The CDR3 spells CATSREGNSRETQYF. CDR3 nucleotide sequence: TGTGCCACCAGCAGAGAGGGGAACAGTAGGGAGACCCAGTACTTC.

The rearrangement links TRBV2 to TRBJ1-2; D call uncertain. Germline V lookup: CDR1 SNHLY, CDR2 FYNNEI. V was pared by 5 bases and J by 4 bases, with 14 bases between. There are 14 residues in the CDR3. CDR3: CASSPLGSGYGYTF. In DNA form, the CDR3 reads TGTGCCAGCAGTCCTCTCGGGTCGGGCTATGGCTACACCTTC.

Only a few counts were recorded for this clone. This chain links TRBV11-3 with TRBJ1-1; weak D call: TRBD1 (5 bases). Between the trimmed V and J ends, which lost 6 bases and 8 bases, there was a span of 10 bases. CDR3 length: 11 amino acids. The germline CDR1 and CDR2 sequences are SGHNT and YENEEA. The CDR3: CASRGDGEAFF. DNA of the CDR3: TGTGCCAGCAGGGGGGACGGGGAAGCTTTCTTT.

The V gene is TRBV11-3, the J gene TRBJ2-1, with D perhaps TRBD2 (6 bases). The V end lost 4 bases, the J end lost 12 bases, and 10 bases lay between the germline ends. Germline V CDR1 and CDR2: SGHNT, YENEEA. The CDR3 totals 11 residues. The CDR3 DNA reads as TGTGCCAGCAGCTCCGGAGGGCGGCAGTTCTTC. Its translation: CASSSGGRQFF.

Only one count was recorded for this clone. J is TRBJ2-7 and V is TRBV6-6, with no clear D. The CDR3 is 14 residues long. Looked up from germline, CDR1 is MNHNY and CDR2 is SVGAGI (reference sequence). V was cut by 6 bases and J by 3 bases, with 15 bases left in between. DNA of the CDR3: TGTGCCAGCAGCGACACTCGGAAGGGCTACGAGCAGTACTTC. Translating it yields CASSDTRKGYEQYF.

This clone was counted once. This sequence joins TRBV9 and TRBJ1-2; D might be TRBD1 (6 bases). CDR1 and CDR2 from the germline V gene are SGDLS and YYNGEE. CDR3 length: 15 residues. V lost 0 bases and J lost 8, with 17 bases in between. The CDR3 nucleotides are TGTGCCAGCAGCGTAGGTGCAGGGGCCTTGGGCGGCTACACCTTC. Translation: CASSVGAGALGGYTF.

The rearrangement joins TRBV4-3 to TRBJ2-1; 7 positions agree with TRBD1. Germline values: CDR1 LGHNA, CDR2 YSLEER. The CDR3 has 14 amino acids. V gave up 7 bases and J gave up 4 bases; unmatched junction bases: 7. The CDR3 sequence: CASKRGQLYNEQFF. CDR3 nucleotides: TGCGCCAGCAAGAGGGGACAGCTATACAATGAGCAGTTCTTC.

DNA of the CDR3: TGTGCCAGCAGCCCCAGCGGGGGGCGGTTCAATGAGCAGTTCTTC. It yields the protein CASSPSGGRFNEQFF. The rearrangement joins TRBV9 to TRBJ2-1, with 9 bases that match TRBD2. V lost 4 bases, J lost 6 bases, and 8 bases stayed unmatched. This CDR3 has 15 amino acids. CDR1 and CDR2 (germline): SGDLS, YYNGEE.

This clone was observed a few times. The rearrangement joins TRBV18 to TRBJ2-5; 7 bases fit TRBD2. Germline CDR1 KGHSH, CDR2 LQKENI. CDR3 length: 15 amino acids. V was clipped by 3 bases and J by 2 bases; unmatched bases: 6. CDR3 sequence (DNA): TGTGCCAGCTCACCCCTGGGAGGGGAGCAAGAGACCCAGTACTTC. Translated: CASSPLGGEQETQYF.

The chain uses TRBV19 and TRBJ1-6, with 7 positions matching TRBD1. Germline V gene sequence: CDR1 LNHDA, CDR2 SQIVND (reference sequence). The V and J ends lost 7 bases and 6 bases, in that order; junction bases with no gene match: 6. This CDR3 spans 14 amino acids. CDR3 nucleotides: TGTGCCAGTACCCTACAGGGGCCTAATTCACCCCTCCACTTT. This translates into CASTLQGPNSPLHF.

The chain is built from TRBV29-1 and TRBJ2-7, with TRBD1 identical over 8 bases. There are 14 residues in the CDR3. Germline assignment: CDR1 SQVTM and CDR2 ANQGSEA. Trimming cost V 5 bases and J 0 bases; bases outside gene matches: 6. For the CDR3, the DNA is TGCAGCGTTTCAGGGGGCGATACCTCCTACGAGCAGTACTTC. Translation gives CSVSGGDTSYEQYF.

This chain links TRBV29-1 with TRBJ2-1, with a tentative D call TRBD1 (6 bases). From germline, CDR1 is SQVTM and CDR2 ANQGSEA. CDR3 length: 13 residues. Trimming stripped 2 bases from V and 7 bases from J, with 12 bases between. CDR3 residues: CSVELRGWNEQFF. The CDR3 DNA follows: TGCAGCGTTGAACTAAGGGGGTGGAATGAGCAGTTCTTC.

Worth noting for this clone: The same CDR3 also results from other DNA sequences found in this sample. The chain links TRBV6-5 to TRBJ2-1; TRBD2 agrees at 9 bases. Trimming at V came to 2 bases and at J to 4 bases, leaving 3 bases not matched to a gene. This CDR3 is built from 15 residues. The germline V gene has CDR1 MNHEY and CDR2 SVGAGI. CDR3 DNA: TGTGCCAGCAGTTACGGGCTAGCGGGATACAATGAGCAGTTCTTC. Amino acids: CASSYGLAGYNEQFF.

V is TRBV7-3 and J is TRBJ1-2; D is unclear. CDR1 and CDR2 (germline): SGHTA, FQGTGA. Deletions cut 2 bases from V and 6 bases from J, with 13 bases between. The CDR3 has 14 residues. The CDR3 nucleotides read TGTGCCAGCAGCTTATCCGGTTCCCTGGATGGCTACACCTTC. The encoded protein is CASSLSGSLDGYTF.

V gene TRBV28 combines with J gene TRBJ2-1; 11 bases are a match to TRBD2. Germline V gene data show CDR1 as MDHEN and CDR2 as SYDVKM. CDR3 length: 17 residues. V shed 10 bases, J shed 1 base, and the junction held 12 bases outside the gene matches. CDR3 protein: CAIRGLAEETSYNEQFF. The CDR3 DNA sequence: TGTGCCATCAGGGGACTAGCGGAGGAAACTTCCTACAATGAGCAGTTCTTC.

The J gene is TRBJ2-7, the V gene TRBV10-3; 7 positions match TRBD1. V gave up 4 bases and J gave up 1 base; unmatched junction bases: 1. CDR1 is ENHRY and CDR2 is SYGVKD in the germline V gene. This CDR3 comprises 13 residues. The CDR3, as DNA: TGTGCCATCAGTGGGGGACAGTCCTACGAGCAGTACTTC. It yields the protein CAISGGQSYEQYF.

The J gene is TRBJ2-1, the V gene TRBV6-5; D could derive from TRBD1 or TRBD2 (5 bases each). Trimming pared 4 bases from V and 8 bases from J, leaving 12 bases between. The CDR3 totals 13 residues. Germline lookup yields CDR1 MNHEY and CDR2 SVGAGI. The DNA for the CDR3 is TGTGCCAGCAGTTTCAGTGGGGGAGATGAGCAGTTCTTC. It yields the protein CASSFSGGDEQFF.

The rearrangement joins TRBV7-2 to TRBJ2-7; 7 nucleotides line up with TRBD2. Unmatched junction bases numbered 10, after V lost 4 bases and J lost 4 bases. The CDR3 has 15 residues. In germline, CDR1 is SGHTA, CDR2 FQGNSA. DNA of the CDR3: TGTGCCAGCAGCTCCTCGGGGGGTCAGGTGTACGAGCAGTACTTC. Amino acids: CASSSSGGQVYEQYF.

The chain has TRBV9 and TRBJ1-4; TRBD1 matches 7 bases. V lost 1 base and J lost 1; bases outside the gene matches: 7. The CDR3 consists of 17 residues. Germline lookup yields CDR1 SGDLS and CDR2 YYNGEE. CDR3: CASSVSYRGLTNEKLFF. As DNA, the CDR3 is TGTGCCAGCAGCGTAAGCTACAGGGGTCTAACTAATGAAAAACTGTTTTTT.

This clone has a single count. This chain uses TRBV6-5 with TRBJ1-6; D unresolved. The V and J ends lost 4 bases and 10 bases respectively, with 11 bases between them. Germline loops: CDR1 MNHEY, CDR2 SVGAGI. This CDR3 contains 13 residues. CDR3 DNA sequence: TGTGCCAGCAGTTCCCAAATTAGGTCACCCCTCCACTTT. Its protein is CASSSQIRSPLHF.

This clone appeared a single time. This chain links TRBV5-6 with TRBJ2-1; D is undetermined. The CDR3 extends over 11 amino acids. Between the trimmed V and J ends, which lost 1 base and 6 bases, there was a span of 2 bases. Per the germline V gene, CDR1 is SGHDT and CDR2 is YYEEEE. CDR3 in amino acids: CASSLSNEQFF. The CDR3 DNA sequence: TGTGCCAGCAGCTTGAGCAATGAGCAGTTCTTC.

This clone occurred a few times. The chain uses TRBV1 and TRBJ2-7; no DNA check was done on the table's D call, TRBD2. TRBV1 is a listed pseudogene. CDR3 size: 17 residues. DNA for the CDR3: TGCACCAGCACCCACGGAGCTAGCGGGAGGGCCGCCGGCGAGCAGTACTTC. The encoded protein is CTSTHGASGRAAGEQYF.

V gene TRBV28 combines with J gene TRBJ2-7; 8 nucleotides align to TRBD1. CDR3 size: 13 residues. CDR1 and CDR2 from the germline V gene are MDHEN and SYDVKM. V was pared by 7 bases and J by 4 bases, with 6 bases of the junction left unmatched. CDR3 protein: CASKDRGVYEQYF. The CDR3 DNA is TGTGCCAGCAAAGACAGGGGTGTTTACGAGCAGTACTTC.

The gene calls are TRBV11-1 and TRBJ2-3, with D hard to call. With 2 bases removed from V and 4 bases from J, the gap between germline ends came to 10 bases. Per the germline V gene, CDR1 is SGHAT and CDR2 is FQDESV (reference sequence). The length of the CDR3 is 14 residues. The CDR3 reads CASSLRWTADTQYF. The CDR3 DNA reads as TGTGCCAGCAGCTTAAGGTGGACCGCAGATACGCAGTATTTT. Full variable domain (remainder filled in from reference TRBV11-1 and TRBJ2-3): EAEVAQSPRYKITEKSQAVAFWCDPISGHATLYWYRQILGQGPELLVQFQDESVVDDSQLPKDRFSAERLKGVDSTLKIQPAELGDSAMYLCASSLRWTADTQYFGPGTRLTVL.

The rearrangement joins TRBV9 to TRBJ2-1; D is unclear. CDR1 SGDLS and CDR2 YYNGEE come from the germline V gene. The CDR3 sequence is 13 residues long. Trimming stripped 1 base from V and 7 bases from J, with 9 bases between. In nucleotides, the CDR3 is TGTGCCAGCAGCGTAACTTCCGTTAATGAGCAGTTCTTC. It translates to CASSVTSVNEQFF.

CDR3 nucleotides: TGCGCCAGCAGCTTGACAGGACTGGGAGGGGCAGAGACCCAGTACTTC. Translated, it gives CASSLTGLGGAETQYF. V usage is TRBV5-1 and J usage is TRBJ2-5, with 7 nucleotides matching TRBD2. The junction had 10 bases not matched to a gene; V was cut back by 1 base and J by 4 bases. This CDR3 region has 16 residues. Germline CDR1 SGHRS, CDR2 YFSETQ.